The 20 T cell receptor beta chains reported below all come from one sample, sequenced in a study of identical twins' blood T cells. In TCRdb, the 5' RACE reads were re-called with MiXCR into one record per CDR3 protein. The sample consists of 400,000 or so distinct CDR3 sequences, more than 25% of them appearing once. Specimen: PBMCs. Every receptor here comes from a woman aged 18 to 55 in good health.

The chain couples TRBV10-3 to TRBJ1-2, with D perhaps TRBD1 (5 bases). Trimming pared 7 bases from V and 8 bases from J, leaving 23 bases between. The length of the CDR3 is 15 residues. CDR1 and CDR2 from the germline V gene are ENHRY and SYGVKD. The chain's CDR3 is CAITSRKGRVRGYTF. The CDR3 DNA is TGTGCCATCACCAGCCGTAAGGGACGTGTACGAGGCTACACCTTC.

This clonotype appeared a few times. J is TRBJ1-2 and V is TRBV20-1, with a possible D match to TRBD1 (6 bases). Germline V lookup: CDR1 DFQATT, CDR2 SNEGSKA (reference sequence). This CDR3 spans 12 amino acids. V was shortened by 3 bases and J by 13 bases, with 18 bases between the two germline ends. The CDR3, as DNA: TGCAGTGCTAGTAGGGGGGTAGTCGATGCCACCTTC. Translated, it gives CSASRGVVDATF.

This clonotype was seen only a few times. The J gene is TRBJ2-1, the V gene TRBV4-1; a possible D gene is TRBD2 (5 bases). Germline CDR1 is MGHRA and CDR2 is YSYEKL. The germline V and J ends were trimmed by 3 bases and 7 bases, with 10 bases remaining between them. The CDR3 consists of 13 residues. The CDR3 loop is CASSQWEPNEQFF. DNA for the CDR3: TGCGCCAGCAGCCAGTGGGAGCCGAATGAGCAGTTCTTC.

In its sample, this clonotype was seen a few times. This chain links TRBV27 with TRBJ2-1; D possibly uses TRBD1 or TRBD2 (5 bases each). The germline gives CDR1 MNHEY, CDR2 SMNVEV (reference sequence). The CDR3 is 16 residues long. Trimming took 2 bases from V and 4 from J, leaving 15 bases between them. The CDR3 sequence is CASSLKRTAGYNEQFF. CDR3 DNA: TGTGCCAGCAGTTTAAAGCGGACGGCAGGGTACAATGAGCAGTTCTTC.

The chain has TRBV6-1 and TRBJ1-4; D call uncertain. The CDR3 totals 11 residues. V was trimmed by 6 bases and J by 7 bases, leaving 6 bases between them. Germline CDR1 MNHNS, CDR2 SASEGT. The CDR3 DNA is TGTGCCAGCAGCGGTTTTGAAAAACTGTTTTTT. Its translation: CASSGFEKLFF.

This clonotype was counted a few times. The chain links TRBV5-1 to TRBJ1-4; D might be TRBD1 (6 bases). The CDR3 is 17 amino acids. The V and J ends lost 9 bases and 6 bases respectively, with 27 bases between them. Looked up from germline, CDR1 is SGHRS and CDR2 is YFSETQ. CDR3 in DNA: TGCGCCACAGGTGCGGAAACAGGGAGGTATGTGGATGAAAAACTGTTTTTT. Translation: CATGAETGRYVDEKLFF. Filled out from reference TRBV5-1 and TRBJ1-4, the complete variable domain reads KAGVTQTPRYLIKTRGQQVTLSCSPISGHRSVSWYQQTPGQGLQFLFEYFSETQRNKGNFPGRFSGRQFSNSRSEMNVSTLELGDSALYLCATGAETGRYVDEKLFFGSGTQLSVL.

This clonotype was seen ten or more times. The junction does not match germline at one end; this may be a read error. The chain has TRBV5-6 and TRBJ1-5; the D gene is possibly TRBD1 (5 bases). The CDR3 length is 13 residues. CDR1 and CDR2 (germline): SGHDT, YYEEEE. The CDR3 region is CASSLGGGQPQHF. The CDR3 DNA follows: TGCGCCAGCAGCTTAGGCGGGGGTCAGCCCCAGCATTTT.

V is TRBV6-5 and J is TRBJ2-7; D may be TRBD1 (6 bases). The CDR3 runs 15 residues. V lost 0 bases and J 9 bases, leaving 18 bases between the germline ends. The germline V gene has CDR1 MNHEY and CDR2 SVGAGI. The chain's CDR3 is CASSYSKTGWGGQYF. CDR3 nucleotide sequence: TGTGCCAGCAGTTACTCGAAAACAGGGTGGGGCGGGCAGTACTTC.

On this clonotype itself: Sequence at one end of the junction differs from germline and may be a read error. The chain has TRBV6-5 and TRBJ1-4; D is ambiguous. CDR3 length: 12 amino acids. CDR1 and CDR2 (germline): MNHEY, SVGAGI. The CDR3 DNA reads as TGTGACAGCAGCCGGAGTGGTGAAAAACTGTTTTTT. It codes for CDSSRSGEKLFF.

This clonotype was counted a few times. This chain connects TRBV20-1 to TRBJ1-5, with D tentatively TRBD1 (5 bases). V lost 6 bases and J lost 4, with 13 bases in between. Germline CDR1 reads DFQATT; CDR2 reads SNEGSKA (reference sequence). This CDR3 spans 13 amino acids. The CDR3 loop reads CSATTGGNQPQHF. As DNA, the CDR3 is TGCAGTGCCACTACAGGTGGGAATCAGCCCCAGCATTTT.

The chain combines TRBV20-1 with TRBJ2-3; TRBD1 is a possible D gene (5 bases). Trimming shortened V by 5 bases and J by 1 base, and 10 bases separated the two germline ends. CDR1 and CDR2 from the germline V gene are DFQATT and SNEGSKA (reference sequence). CDR3 length: 13 residues. For the CDR3, the DNA is TGCAGTGCTCAGGCCAGGGGCACAGATACGCAGTATTTT. Its translation is CSAQARGTDTQYF.

There are a few counts of this clonotype. The chain employs TRBV7-9 and TRBJ1-2; D gene ambiguous. Germline-derived CDR1 and CDR2 are SEHNR and FQNEAQ (reference sequence). Trimming took off 1 base at V and 4 bases at J, with 10 bases between the two ends. The CDR3 runs 14 residues. The CDR3 region is CASSLEIGIYGYTF. For the CDR3, the DNA is TGTGCCAGCAGCTTAGAGATAGGGATCTATGGCTACACCTTC.

This clonotype was detected ten times or more. CDR3 amino acids: CASNLSRGQRYSYEDTEAFF. The CDR3, as DNA: TGTGCCAGCAACCTCTCCCGAGGACAGCGCTACTCCTATGAGGACACTGAAGCTTTCTTT. The genes are TRBV21-1 and TRBJ1-1; TRBD1 was called by the table and not checked on the DNA. TRBV21-1 is an annotated pseudogene. The CDR3 has 20 amino acids.

J is TRBJ2-3 and V is TRBV5-1; D perhaps matches TRBD2 (5 bases). The CDR3 totals 15 residues. Germline-derived CDR1 and CDR2 are SGHRS and YFSETQ. V gave up 3 bases and J gave up 5 bases, with 16 bases separating them. The chain's CDR3 is CASSSGSGEGDTQYF. CDR3 nucleotide sequence: TGCGCCAGCAGCTCGGGGAGCGGAGAGGGAGATACGCAGTATTTT. Looking up the rest from reference TRBV5-1 and TRBJ2-3 gives the full variable domain: KAGVTQTPRYLIKTRGQQVTLSCSPISGHRSVSWYQQTPGQGLQFLFEYFSETQRNKGNFPGRFSGRQFSNSRSEMNVSTLELGDSALYLCASSSGSGEGDTQYFGPGTRLTVL.

V is TRBV29-1 and J is TRBJ2-3, with 8 bases identical to TRBD1. The junction had 12 bases not matched to a gene; V was cut back by 6 bases and J by 4 bases. CDR3 size: 15 residues. Germline-derived CDR1 and CDR2 are SQVTM and ANQGSEA. The CDR3 DNA sequence: TGCAGCGTCGATGCCTCAGGGGGCAGGGCAGATACGCAGTATTTT. It specifies CSVDASGGRADTQYF.

Only one count was recorded for this clonotype. This may be a read error: a much more frequent sequence differs by one nucleotide. The chain couples TRBV11-1 to TRBJ1-5; no reliable D call. The V gene's germline CDR1 is SGHAT and CDR2 FQDESV (reference sequence). The CDR3 is 13 residues long. The CDR3 DNA follows: TGTGCCAGCAGCCCTGGACCCAATCAGCCCAAGCATTTT. This sequence encodes CASSPGPNQPKHF.

This clonotype was seen more than once but under ten times. V gene TRBV20-1 combines with J gene TRBJ2-1; 10 positions match TRBD2. Trimming cost V 2 bases and J 14 bases; bases outside gene matches: 6. Germline V gene data show CDR1 as DFQATT and CDR2 as SNEGSKA (reference sequence). The CDR3 sequence is 12 residues long. In DNA form, the CDR3 reads TGCAGTGCTAGACAACACGGACTAGCGGAGTTCTTC. Its translation is CSARQHGLAEFF.

This clonotype came up a few times. CDR3 region: CASSLTGTSGDEQYF. The CDR3 DNA is TGCGCCAGCAGTCTGACCGGGACTAGCGGGGACGAGCAGTACTTC. The genes are TRBV5-1 and TRBJ2-7; 13 bases are shared with TRBD2. Germline V lookup: CDR1 SGHRS, CDR2 YFSETQ. The CDR3 length is 15 residues. V gave up 5 bases and J gave up 5 bases; unmatched junction bases: 7.

A note on this clonotype: Since a much larger clone is just one base distant, this may be a read error. V is TRBV20-1 and J is TRBJ2-7; 8 nucleotides line up with TRBD2. This CDR3 has 12 amino acids. V dropped 3 bases and J dropped 3; count of bases not matched to a gene: 1. Germline loops: CDR1 DFQATT, CDR2 SNEGSKA (reference sequence). This chain's CDR3 is CSARTSVYEQYF. For the CDR3, the DNA is TGCAGTGCTAGGACTAGCGTCTACGAGCAGTACTTC.

This clonotype has just a few counts. Mismatch with germline at one junction end may stem from a read error. This chain connects TRBV5-1 to TRBJ2-7; maybe TRBD1 (5 bases). This CDR3 region has 15 residues. CDR1 is SGHRS, CDR2 YFSETQ, per germline. The CDR3 protein is CACSPAYVDSYEQYF. The CDR3 DNA reads TGCGCCTGCAGCCCCGCCTACGTAGACAGCTACGAGCAGTACTTC. Full variable domain (missing parts from reference TRBV5-1 and TRBJ2-7): KAGVTQTPRYLIKTRGQQVTLSCSPISGHRSVSWYQQTPGQGLQFLFEYFSETQRNKGNFPGRFSGRQFSNSRSEMNVSTLELGDSALYLCACSPAYVDSYEQYFGPGTRLTVT.